A single T cell receptor (beta chain) is shown here with its context. Antigen: not known. Germline V lookup: CDR1 SGHDT, CDR2 YYEEEE. V lost 6 bases and J 6 bases, leaving 16 bases between the germline ends. CDR3 length: 14 amino acids. Researchers ran the PCR with 60 Vbeta and 13 Jbeta primers. Data came from immunoSEQ multiplex PCR; TCRdb stores just in-frame clones and leaves some out. The sample yields about 110,000 clones, roughly 71% seen once. These data originate in a study of cytomegalovirus exposure and HLA in healthy donors. Study at large: From about 170 million T cells, an earlier analysis saw 117 million unique TCR beta sequences.

Broader study findings: A missense DCLRE1C variant was associated with V- and J-gene trimming of TCR beta chains in a later analysis, and an independent cohort replicated the association. Cytomegalovirus status, reportedly, was diagnosed with high specificity and sensitivity by the classifier. Cytomegalovirus association was assigned to 170 or so TCR beta chains.

This TCR came from a woman between 65 and 79 years old in good health and CMV-seropositive. This chain links TRBV5-6 with TRBJ2-1; a possible D gene is TRBD2 (5 bases). Sequenced sample: PBMCs. The CDR3 DNA sequence: TGTGCCAGCACCAAGTTGGAAGGAGGCAATGAGCAGTTCTTC. Amino acids: CASTKLEGGNEQFF.